The 11 T cell receptor beta chains below come from one sample, sequenced in a study of T cell responses to AZD1222 COVID-19 vaccine. Only in-frame clones appear in the TCRdb table, and some are missing; sequencing was by immunoSEQ multiplex PCR. The sample lists about 96,000 clones, 91% occurring once. Sequenced material: peripheral blood, taken on day 0 of MenACWY control vaccination. The receptors here all came from an adult in good health.

This clone has just one count. This CDR3 is also generated by other DNA sequences in the sample. The chain recombines TRBV5-1 with TRBJ2-3; 11 bases are a match to TRBD2. J lost 0 bases, V lost 4 bases, and 4 bases had no gene match. Germline CDR1 is SGHRS and CDR2 is YFSETQ. This CDR3 has 16 residues. The CDR3 sequence: CASSLGTSGSTDTQYF. The CDR3 coding sequence is TGCGCCAGCAGCCTAGGGACTAGCGGAAGCACAGATACGCAGTATTTT.

The chain carries TRBV5-1 and TRBJ2-1; 14 bases align to TRBD2. This CDR3 comprises 18 residues. With 2 bases clipped from V and 0 bases from J, the junction kept 4 bases outside the gene matches. CDR1 and CDR2 (germline): SGHRS, YFSETQ. As DNA, the CDR3 is TGCGCCAGCAGCTTTGGGACTAGCGGGGGCAGCTCCTACAATGAGCAGTTCTTC. It encodes CASSFGTSGGSSYNEQFF.

The chain links TRBV28 to TRBJ2-2; TRBD2 matches at 11 bases. V shed 4 bases and J 0 bases; nucleotides not matched to a gene: 7. Per the germline V gene, CDR1 is MDHEN and CDR2 is SYDVKM. This CDR3 has 18 residues. This CDR3 is CASSSSLAGGTNTGELFF. The CDR3 DNA follows: TGTGCCAGCAGTTCCTCCCTAGCGGGAGGAACGAACACCGGGGAGCTGTTTTTT.

J is TRBJ2-3 and V is TRBV2, with D possibly matching TRBD2 (6 bases). Between the trimmed V and J ends, which lost 6 bases and 0 bases, there was a span of 13 bases. There are 15 residues in the CDR3. The germline CDR1 and CDR2 sequences are SNHLY and FYNNEI. The CDR3 region is CASRRLVTSTDTQYF. DNA for the CDR3: TGTGCCAGCAGGCGACTAGTCACTAGCACAGATACGCAGTATTTT. Complete variable domain (other parts from reference TRBV2 and TRBJ2-3): EPEVTQTPSHQVTQMGQEVILRCVPISNHLYFYWYRQILGQKVEFLVSFYNNEISEKSEIFDDQFSVERPDGSNFTLKIRSTKLEDSAMYFCASRRLVTSTDTQYFGPGTRLTVL.

This clone has a handful of counts. This chain uses TRBV27 with TRBJ1-2, with D maybe TRBD1 (6 bases). The CDR3 consists of 13 residues. V dropped 4 bases and J dropped 4 bases, with 10 bases sitting between them. The germline CDR1 and CDR2 sequences are MNHEY and SMNVEV (reference sequence). The CDR3, as DNA: TGTGCCAGCAGTTCAGGACAGCTCTATGGCTACACCTTC. Residues: CASSSGQLYGYTF.

The CDR3 here is CSVRTSGSNGEQFF. The DNA of the CDR3 is TGCAGCGTTCGAACTAGCGGCAGTAACGGTGAGCAGTTCTTC. The chain has TRBV29-1 and TRBJ2-1, with 8 bases identical to TRBD2. The germline gives CDR1 SQVTM, CDR2 ANQGSEA. After removal of 5 bases from V and 9 bases from J, the junction contained 12 bases not matched to a gene. The CDR3 consists of 14 residues.

This clone came up once. This chain links TRBV18 with TRBJ2-3, with D possibly called TRBD1 or TRBD2 (5 bases each). The CDR3 is made up of 15 amino acids. Trimming took 2 bases from V and 5 from J, leaving 14 bases between them. Germline V gives CDR1 KGHSH, CDR2 LQKENI. The CDR3 DNA is TGTGCCAGCTCACCATTTCAGGGTGGGGGAGATACGCAGTATTTT. Encoded protein: CASSPFQGGGDTQYF.

The J gene is TRBJ2-1, the V gene TRBV7-3; D possibly corresponds to TRBD2 (5 bases). The CDR3 is 13 residues long. CDR1 and CDR2 from the germline V gene are SGHTA and FQGTGA. Trimming removed 1 base from V and 9 bases from J, with 10 bases in between. The CDR3 protein is CASSLIWGAEQFF. Written as DNA, the CDR3 is TGTGCCAGCAGCTTAATCTGGGGAGCTGAGCAGTTCTTC. Full variable domain (outside the CDR3, taken from reference TRBV7-3 and TRBJ2-1): GAGVSQTPSNKVTEKGKYVELRCDPISGHTALYWYRQSLGQGPEFLIYFQGTGAADDSGLPNDRFFAVRPEGSVSTLKIQRTERGDSAVYLCASSLIWGAEQFFGPGTRLTVL.

The chain has TRBV19 and TRBJ1-5; D not resolved. CDR1 is LNHDA and CDR2 is SQIVND in the germline V gene (reference sequence). The CDR3 contains 15 residues. V lost 6 bases to trimming and J lost 3 bases, with 15 bases between them. This chain's CDR3 is CASSPPWAVNQPQHF. The CDR3, as DNA: TGTGCCAGTAGCCCTCCGTGGGCCGTCAATCAGCCCCAGCATTTT.

CDR3 amino acids: CASSLLDSPLHF. DNA for the CDR3: TGTGCCAGCAGTCTACTCGATTCACCCCTCCACTTT. This chain joins TRBV12-3 or TRBV12-4 and TRBJ1-6; D ambiguous. The CDR3 has 12 amino acids. Trimming left V 5 bases short and J 8 bases short, with 7 bases between.

The V and J genes are TRBV7-2 and TRBJ1-1; no definite D call. This CDR3 region has 14 residues. Germline CDR1 reads SGHTA; CDR2 reads FQGNSA. V was shortened by 3 bases and J by 0 bases, with 8 bases between the two germline ends. CDR3 protein: CASSLIVMNTEAFF. CDR3 coding DNA: TGTGCCAGCAGCTTGATAGTTATGAACACTGAAGCTTTCTTT.